Shown below are 16 T cell receptor beta chains from a single sample sequenced in a study of identical twins. One entry per CDR3 protein results from TCRdb running MiXCR on the 5' RACE reads. The sample yields 450,000 or so distinct CDR3 sequences, roughly an eighth seen once. This sample was also put to use in a study of yellow fever vaccine responses in identical twins.

Sequencing used CD4+ T cells sorted from blood. The receptors derive from a young woman in good health.

CDR3 coding DNA: TGCGCCAGCAGCTATACAGGGGCCGAGACTGAAGCTTTCTTT. This codes for CASSYTGAETEAFF. The chain uses TRBV5-1 and TRBJ1-1, with 7 nucleotides matching TRBD1. Germline V gives CDR1 SGHRS, CDR2 YFSETQ. V trimming: 3 bases; J trimming: 5 bases; junction bases outside the gene matches: 7. This CDR3 has 14 amino acids.

This rearrangement joins TRBV2 to TRBJ2-1, with 9 bases that match TRBD1. The CDR3 length is 14 residues. Unmatched junction bases numbered 8, after V lost 6 bases and J lost 8 bases. The germline V gene has CDR1 SNHLY and CDR2 FYNNEI. The CDR3 region is CASREGQGLDEQFF. The CDR3 coding sequence is TGTGCCAGCAGAGAGGGACAGGGTCTCGATGAGCAGTTCTTC. Using reference TRBV2 and TRBJ2-1 for the parts outside the CDR3, the full variable domain is EPEVTQTPSHQVTQMGQEVILRCVPISNHLYFYWYRQILGQKVEFLVSFYNNEISEKSEIFDDQFSVERPDGSNFTLKIRSTKLEDSAMYFCASREGQGLDEQFFGPGTRLTVL.

In this sample, this clonotype turned up a few times. J is TRBJ2-2 and V is TRBV6-1; the D is unclear. Germline values: CDR1 MNHNS, CDR2 SASEGT. The CDR3 length is 15 residues. V was cut by 6 bases and J by 6 bases, with 17 bases left in between. CDR3 nucleotide sequence: TGTGCCAGCAGACCCACGGTCCCATGGTCCGGGGAGCTGTTTTTT. Amino acid sequence: CASRPTVPWSGELFF.

V and J are TRBV6-1 and TRBJ2-1, with D perhaps TRBD1 or TRBD2 (6 bases each). V lost 5 bases and J lost 2, with 13 bases in between. This CDR3 region has 15 residues. CDR1 is MNHNS and CDR2 is SASEGT in the germline V gene. The CDR3 DNA reads as TGTGCCAGCAGTCGACTAGGGGGTGCCTACAATGAGCAGTTCTTC. The encoded protein is CASSRLGGAYNEQFF.

This clonotype has just a few counts. This chain uses TRBV5-8 with TRBJ2-1; 7 nucleotides line up with TRBD2. This CDR3 has 15 residues. The V and J ends lost 0 bases and 12 bases, in that order; junction bases with no gene match: 12. Germline-derived CDR1 and CDR2 are SGHTS and YDEGEE. The DNA of the CDR3 is TGTGCCAGCAGCTTGGCCCGGGGAGGGAAGGTCGGGCAGTTCTTC. Translated, it gives CASSLARGGKVGQFF.

Worth noting for this clonotype: This could be a read error, since a much larger clone is one nucleotide away. This chain links TRBV15 with TRBJ2-5, with a tentative D call TRBD2 (6 bases). The CDR3 is 18 amino acids. Per germline, CDR1 LNHNV and CDR2 YYDKDF (reference sequence). This CDR3 reads CATSRDLPGRDFQEIQYF. The CDR3 coding sequence is TGTGCCACCAGCAGAGATCTCCCCGGGCGGGACTTCCAAGAGATCCAGTACTTC.

The rearrangement uses TRBV27 and TRBJ2-5, with 9 nucleotides matching TRBD1. This CDR3 contains 18 residues. The ends lost 9 bases at V and 4 bases at J; junction bases unmatched: 21. In germline, CDR1 is MNHEY, CDR2 SMNVEV (reference sequence). The CDR3 reads CARKPGQGQPSLRETQYF. In DNA form, the CDR3 reads TGTGCCAGGAAACCCGGACAGGGGCAACCCAGTCTTCGAGAGACCCAGTACTTC.

V usage is TRBV5-6 and J usage is TRBJ2-1, with D uncertain. V was trimmed by 7 bases and J by 4 bases, leaving 6 bases between them. The germline V gene encodes CDR1 SGHDT and CDR2 YYEEEE. CDR3 length: 11 amino acids. CDR3 amino acids: CASQDYNEQFF. In DNA, the CDR3 is TGTGCCAGCCAGGATTACAATGAGCAGTTCTTC. Based on the CDR3 plus reference TRBV5-6 and TRBJ2-1, the full variable domain is DAGVTQSPTHLIKTRGQQVTLRCSPKSGHDTVSWYQQALGQGPQFIFQYYEEEERQRGNFPDRFSGHQFPNYSSELNVNALLLGDSALYLCASQDYNEQFFGPGTRLTVL.

Only a few counts were recorded for this clonotype. In nucleotides, the CDR3 is TGCGCCAGCAGCTTTCAGGGGGGCGTAGATACGCAGTATTTT. Translation: CASSFQGGVDTQYF. The chain carries TRBV5-1 and TRBJ2-3; tentative D call: TRBD1 (7 bases). This CDR3 contains 14 residues. Germline CDR1 reads SGHRS; CDR2 reads YFSETQ. V lost 2 bases and J 5 bases, leaving 12 bases between the germline ends.

This clonotype was found many times. The chain recombines TRBV4-2 with TRBJ1-3; no clear D gene. The CDR3 spans 13 residues. The V end was cut by 1 base, the J end by 4 bases, with 5 bases between. From germline, CDR1 is LGHNA and CDR2 YNFKEQ. In DNA, the CDR3 is TGTGCCAGCAGCCAAGCCCAGGGAAACACCATATATTTT. Translated, it gives CASSQAQGNTIYF.

The V gene is TRBV9, the J gene TRBJ2-2; 11 bases line up with TRBD2. With V trimmed by 2 bases and J by 7 bases, 7 bases remained unmatched. Germline lookup yields CDR1 SGDLS and CDR2 YYNGEE. The CDR3 runs to 16 residues. The chain's CDR3 is CASSVRSGGAVGELFF. In DNA form, the CDR3 reads TGTGCCAGCAGCGTTCGTAGCGGGGGGGCCGTCGGGGAGCTGTTTTTT.

This clonotype was observed at least ten times. This chain links TRBV7-9 with TRBJ2-7, with D possibly TRBD1 on 6 matching bases. The V gene's germline CDR1 is SEHNR and CDR2 FQNEAQ (reference sequence). The germline V and J ends were trimmed by 4 bases and 1 base, with 14 bases remaining between them. The CDR3 has 15 amino acids. The CDR3 sequence: CASSSQLDRSYEQYF. For the CDR3, the DNA is TGTGCCAGCAGCTCACAACTAGACAGGTCCTACGAGCAGTACTTC. The full variable domain, its missing parts supplied by reference TRBV7-9 and TRBJ2-7, is DTGVSQNPRHKITKRGQNVTFRCDPISEHNRLYWYRQTLGQGPEFLTYFQNEAQLEKSRLLSDRFSAERPKGSFSTLEIQRTEQGDSAMYLCASSSQLDRSYEQYFGPGTRLTVT.

This clonotype was detected only a few times. The rearrangement joins TRBV9 to TRBJ2-1, with TRBD2 identical over 10 bases. Trimming at V came to 4 bases and at J to 4 bases, leaving 11 bases not matched to a gene. Looked up from germline, CDR1 is SGDLS and CDR2 is YYNGEE. This CDR3 region has 17 residues. The CDR3 DNA reads TGTGCCAGCAGCCCCGCCCCAGGAGCGGGAGGGTACAATGAGCAGTTCTTC. Translation: CASSPAPGAGGYNEQFF.

J is TRBJ2-1 and V is TRBV3-1, with D tentatively TRBD2 (5 bases). The length of the CDR3 is 14 residues. CDR1 LGHDT and CDR2 YNNKEL come from the germline V gene (reference sequence). V gave up 4 bases and J gave up 8 bases, with 15 bases separating them. The chain's CDR3 is CASSPEGGTDEQFF. The CDR3 DNA is TGTGCCAGCAGCCCTGAAGGAGGAACCGATGAGCAGTTCTTC.

This clonotype was counted a few times. V and J are TRBV3-1 and TRBJ2-7; TRBD2 is a possible D gene (5 bases). The CDR3 runs to 14 residues. Trimming cost V 2 bases and J 3 bases, with 11 bases left between them. Germline CDR1 is LGHDT and CDR2 is YNNKEL (reference sequence). CDR3 residues: CASSQLNRGYEQYF. The CDR3 DNA is TGTGCCAGCAGCCAACTCAACCGGGGCTACGAGCAGTACTTC.

This clonotype has just a few counts. The chain links TRBV7-2 to TRBJ2-1, with D perhaps matching TRBD2 (6 bases). The germline CDR1 and CDR2 sequences are SGHTA and FQGNSA. V lost 7 bases, J lost 5 bases, and 15 bases lay in between. CDR3 size: 14 residues. The CDR3 sequence: CASTTGTPNNEQFF. In nucleotides, the CDR3 is TGTGCCAGCACCACCGGGACTCCAAACAATGAGCAGTTCTTC.